These 10 T cell receptor beta chains share one sample of origin, sequenced in a study of T cell responses to AZD1222 COVID-19 vaccine. Generated by immunoSEQ multiplex PCR, the TCRdb table keeps only in-frame clones and is missing some. The sample has approximately 70,000 clones; 88% are singletons. The source was peripheral blood, collected 28 days after the second dose of the MenACWY control vaccine. The receptors derive from an adult who received the MenACWY meningococcal vaccine as a control.

This chain connects TRBV28 to TRBJ1-5; D unresolved. Germline CDR1 MDHEN, CDR2 SYDVKM. Trimming cost V 6 bases and J 9 bases, with 12 bases left between them. This CDR3 spans 12 amino acids. The chain's CDR3 is CASSARFAPQHF. Written as DNA, the CDR3 is TGTGCCAGCAGCGCGAGGTTTGCGCCCCAGCATTTT. Together with reference TRBV28 and TRBJ1-5, the CDR3 gives the full variable domain: DVKVTQSSRYLVKRTGEKVFLECVQDMDHENMFWYRQDPGLGLRLIYFSYDVKMKEKGDIPEGYSVSREKKERFSLILESASTNQTSMYLCASSARFAPQHFGDGTRLSIL.

The CDR3 DNA reads as TGTGCCATCAGTCCCGGGACAGGGGCCTATGGCTACACCTTC. Encoded protein: CAISPGTGAYGYTF. The chain employs TRBV10-3 and TRBJ1-2; 10 nucleotides line up with TRBD1. Per germline, CDR1 ENHRY and CDR2 SYGVKD. Losses at the gene ends were 5 bases for V and 4 bases for J; bases not matched to a gene: 4. The CDR3 sequence is 14 residues long.

The chain links TRBV10-2 to TRBJ1-3, with 8 bases that match TRBD1. CDR1 is WSHSY and CDR2 is SAAADI in the germline V gene. This CDR3 region has 16 residues. Losses at the gene ends were 0 bases for V and 2 bases for J; bases not matched to a gene: 3. CDR3 residues: CASSESSTGAGNTIYF. The DNA of the CDR3 is TGCGCCAGCAGTGAGTCATCGACAGGGGCTGGAAACACCATATATTTT.

This rearrangement joins TRBV6-6 to TRBJ1-1, with D uncertain. The CDR3 consists of 13 residues. Trimming left V 5 bases short and J 1 base short, with 8 bases between. Looked up from germline, CDR1 is MNHNY and CDR2 is SVGAGI (reference sequence). The CDR3 protein is CASSRGENTEAFF. The CDR3 DNA reads TGTGCCAGCAGTCGGGGAGAGAACACTGAAGCTTTCTTT.

The rearrangement links TRBV20-1 to TRBJ2-5; D gene unclear. The CDR3 loop spans 14 amino acids. The V and J ends lost 3 bases and 1 base respectively, with 12 bases between them. Germline V gene data show CDR1 as DFQATT and CDR2 as SNEGSKA (reference sequence). The CDR3 protein is CSASKSTIQETQYF. The CDR3 DNA reads as TGCAGTGCTAGTAAGAGTACGATCCAAGAGACCCAGTACTTC.

The J gene is TRBJ2-3, the V gene TRBV7-2; possible D gene TRBD1, 7 bases. The V and J ends lost 1 base and 1 base respectively, with 15 bases between them. Germline lookup yields CDR1 SGHTA and CDR2 FQGNSA. The CDR3 has 17 amino acids. DNA for the CDR3: TGTGCCAGCAGCTTAGTACGGGGGACAGACCGCACAGATACGCAGTATTTT. Amino acid sequence: CASSLVRGTDRTDTQYF. Full variable domain (remainder filled in from reference TRBV7-2 and TRBJ2-3): GAGVSQSPSNKVTEKGKDVELRCDPISGHTALYWYRQSLGQGLEFLIYFQGNSAPDKSGLPSDRFSAERTGGSVSTLTIQRTQQEDSAVYLCASSLVRGTDRTDTQYFGPGTRLTVL.

This clone was counted a single time. The V and J genes are TRBV30 and TRBJ1-5; D call uncertain. The CDR3 covers 13 residues. Germline V gives CDR1 GTSNPN, CDR2 SVGIG (reference sequence). V was clipped by 1 base and J by 7 bases, with 11 bases between them. In DNA form, the CDR3 reads TGTGCCTGGAGTGGTTTTTATGAACAGCCCCAGCATTTT. Encoded protein: CAWSGFYEQPQHF.

The rearrangement links TRBV19 to TRBJ2-7, with 9 positions matching TRBD2. The CDR3 spans 15 residues. V was pared by 3 bases and J by 3 bases, with 6 bases of the junction left unmatched. Germline V lookup: CDR1 LNHDA, CDR2 SQIVND (reference sequence). Here the CDR3 reads CASSIRTSVVYEQYF. Here the CDR3 DNA reads TGTGCCAGTAGTATTCGGACTAGCGTAGTCTACGAGCAGTACTTC.

The rearrangement joins TRBV9 to TRBJ2-1, with 8 bases matching TRBD1. CDR3 length: 15 amino acids. The J segment lost 6 bases and the V segment lost 6 bases, leaving 11 bases of the junction unmatched. From germline, CDR1 is SGDLS and CDR2 YYNGEE. This CDR3 reads CASTPRQGAINEQFF. The DNA of the CDR3 is TGTGCCAGCACCCCCCGGCAGGGGGCAATCAATGAGCAGTTCTTC.

The V call is TRBV6-5, the J call TRBJ1-1, with D perhaps matching TRBD1 (6 bases). V lost 6 bases to trimming and J lost 1 base, with 15 bases between them. The CDR3 consists of 15 residues. CDR1 is MNHEY, CDR2 SVGAGI, per germline. CDR3 DNA: TGTGCCAGCAGCTCAACCTGGACAGAGAACACTGAAGCTTTCTTT. Translating gives CASSSTWTENTEAFF.